This record covers a single T cell receptor beta chain. Its antigen is as yet unknown. This CDR3 is built from 15 residues. The data derive from a study of shared clonotypes between healthy human individuals. Findings and limits, study-wide: Memory subsets generally showed lower estimated richness than naive subsets.

Clones were read by immunoSEQ multiplex PCR, and TCRdb kept only the in-frame ones, dropping some. Of millions of clones listed, 80% to 95% are singletons. Sequencing used naive CD4+ T cells from PBMCs. The subset here: CD45RA+ positively selected. This receptor was obtained from a man younger than 35 in good health. Some clones in this sample may be carry-over from other donors' samples. V gene TRBV21-1 combines with J gene TRBJ2-1; TRBD1, as called in the table, went unchecked against the DNA. TRBV21-1 is labeled a pseudogene. CDR3 sequence (DNA): TGTGCCAGCAGCAAATGGGCGCCAGGGGGCAGAGAGCAGTTCTTC. It specifies CASSKWAPGGREQFF.